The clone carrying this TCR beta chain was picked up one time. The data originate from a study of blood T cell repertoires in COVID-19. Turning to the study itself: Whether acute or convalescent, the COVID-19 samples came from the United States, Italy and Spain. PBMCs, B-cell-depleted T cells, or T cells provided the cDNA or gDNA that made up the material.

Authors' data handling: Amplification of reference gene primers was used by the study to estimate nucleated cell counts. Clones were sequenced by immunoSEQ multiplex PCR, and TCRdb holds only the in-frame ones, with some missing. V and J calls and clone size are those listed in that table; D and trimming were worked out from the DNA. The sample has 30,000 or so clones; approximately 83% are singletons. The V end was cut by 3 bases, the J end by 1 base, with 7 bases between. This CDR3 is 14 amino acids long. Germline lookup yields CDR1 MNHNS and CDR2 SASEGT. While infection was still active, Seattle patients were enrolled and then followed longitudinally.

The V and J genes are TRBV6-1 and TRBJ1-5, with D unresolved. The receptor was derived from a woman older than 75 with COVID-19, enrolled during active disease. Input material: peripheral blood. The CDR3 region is CASSEQASNQPQHF. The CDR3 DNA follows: TGTGCCAGCAGTGAGCAGGCGAGCAATCAGCCCCAGCATTTT.